The 18 T cell receptor beta chains below all came from one sample that was sequenced in a study of T cells after somatic rescue of genetic block (dated by TCRdb to about 2020). The library was obtained by the immunoSEQ multiplex PCR assay. TCRdb took this table from immuneACCESS and kept in-frame rearrangements with V and J called. Such tables lack part of the clones; where checked against another copy, unresolved V genes explain under half of the gap, and the rest is unexplained. This sample is represented by about 52,000 clones; more than 90% of them were singletons. The ten largest clones take up roughly 0.077% of the sample. The sample comprised peripheral blood mononuclear cells (PBMCs). The receptors were sampled from a child less than two years old.

The V gene is TRBV4-1, the J gene TRBJ2-2; 10 bases are a match to TRBD2. The CDR3 runs to 16 residues. CDR1 is MGHRA, CDR2 YSYEKL, per germline. V lost 1 base and J lost 4; bases outside the gene matches: 3. CDR3 in amino acids: CASSQVLAGTTGELFF. CDR3 DNA sequence: TGCGCCAGCAGCCAAGTACTAGCGGGGACCACCGGGGAGCTGTTTTTT.

V gene TRBV6-1 combines with J gene TRBJ2-6; a weak D match, TRBD1 (6 bases). Trimming took off 7 bases at V and 4 bases at J, with 14 bases between the two ends. The CDR3 contains 15 residues. The germline gives CDR1 MNHNS, CDR2 SASEGT. The CDR3, as DNA: TGTGCCAGCACCCGAACAGGGTCGGGGGCCAACGTCCTGACTTTC. Translated: CASTRTGSGANVLTF.

The gene calls are TRBV5-4 and TRBJ2-7, with TRBD2 as a possible D gene (10 bases). Trimming removed 3 bases from V and 3 bases from J, with 19 bases in between. Germline values: CDR1 SGHNT, CDR2 YYREEE (reference sequence). This CDR3 comprises 16 residues. CDR3: CASSWDRASGSYEQYF. CDR3 DNA sequence: TGTGCCAGCAGCTGGGACAGGGCTAGCGGGAGCTACGAGCAGTACTTC.

CDR3 residues: CSAYRATNTEAFF. CDR3 in DNA: TGCAGCGCTTACAGGGCTACGAACACTGAAGCTTTCTTT. This chain joins TRBV29-1 and TRBJ1-1, with D maybe TRBD1 (6 bases). Germline CDR1 SQVTM, CDR2 ANQGSEA. The V and J ends lost 7 bases and 1 base respectively, with 13 bases between them. The CDR3 length is 13 residues.

V is TRBV6-6 and J is TRBJ2-5; 12 bases are shared with TRBD2. CDR1 and CDR2 from the germline V gene are MNHNY and SVGAGI (reference sequence). V dropped 0 bases and J dropped 4; count of bases not matched to a gene: 3. This CDR3 comprises 16 residues. CDR3 protein: CASSYSILAGGETQYF. The CDR3 DNA is TGTGCCAGCAGTTACTCGATACTAGCGGGAGGAGAGACCCAGTACTTC.

This clone occurred once. The chain recombines TRBV11-2 with TRBJ2-1; no firm D call. This CDR3 has 12 amino acids. The germline V and J ends were trimmed by 6 bases and 7 bases, with 10 bases remaining between them. Germline CDR1 reads SGHAT; CDR2 reads FQNNGV. The DNA of the CDR3 is TGTGCCAGCAGAGCCTCGCTTAATGAGCAGTTCTTC. Encoded protein: CASRASLNEQFF.

The chain links TRBV5-8 to TRBJ2-2; 7 positions agree with TRBD1. In germline, CDR1 is SGHTS, CDR2 YDEGEE. V was clipped by 5 bases and J by 7 bases; unmatched bases: 11. The CDR3 extends over 15 amino acids. CDR3 residues: CASRDQGQTLGELFF. The CDR3 region has the DNA TGTGCCAGCAGAGACCAGGGACAGACTCTCGGGGAGCTGTTTTTT.

This clone was seen a single time. V and J are TRBV6-5 and TRBJ2-1; TRBD2 agrees at 7 bases. The V segment lost 7 bases and the J segment 4 bases; nucleotides outside the gene matches: 4. Germline V gene data show CDR1 as MNHEY and CDR2 as SVGAGI. The CDR3 covers 13 residues. CDR3 DNA sequence: TGTGCCAGCAACAGCGGGGTTTACAATGAGCAGTTCTTC. Translation gives CASNSGVYNEQFF.

V is TRBV28 and J is TRBJ2-1; D not certain. V was trimmed by 5 bases and J by 15 bases, leaving 17 bases between them. Germline CDR1 reads MDHEN; CDR2 reads SYDVKM. There are 12 residues in the CDR3. The CDR3 loop is CASSRPTLRGFF. In nucleotides, the CDR3 is TGTGCCAGCAGTCGACCCACCCTAAGAGGGTTCTTC.

The chain carries TRBV5-4 and TRBJ2-1; TRBD1 matches 7 bases. Germline V gene lookup returns CDR1 SGHNT and CDR2 YYREEE (reference sequence). The trim removed 0 bases at V and 6 bases at J, leaving 0 bases unmatched. CDR3 length equals 13 residues. Here the CDR3 reads CASSLAGGNEQFF. CDR3 DNA sequence: TGTGCCAGCAGCTTGGCAGGGGGCAATGAGCAGTTCTTC. Full variable domain (rest looked up from reference TRBV5-4 and TRBJ2-1): ETGVTQSPTHLIKTRGQQVTLRCSSQSGHNTVSWYQQALGQGPQFIFQYYREEENGRGNFPPRFSGLQFPNYSSELNVNALELDDSALYLCASSLAGGNEQFFGPGTRLTVL.

The rearrangement uses TRBV4-1 and TRBJ2-7; TRBD2 matches at 11 bases. Trimming took 1 base from V and 9 from J; bases not matched to a gene: 11. Germline assignment: CDR1 MGHRA and CDR2 YSYEKL. CDR3 size: 16 residues. The CDR3 nucleotides are TGCGCCAGCAGCCAAGGTGGGACTAGCGGTAGACTTCGGCAGTACTTC. It specifies CASSQGGTSGRLRQYF.

This clone was detected a few times. This chain joins TRBV28 and TRBJ1-5; D is ambiguous. This CDR3 contains 16 residues. V was clipped by 1 base and J by 0 bases, with 10 bases between them. Per the germline V gene, CDR1 is MDHEN and CDR2 is SYDVKM. CDR3 amino acids: CASSLLQIYSNQPQHF. CDR3 bases: TGTGCCAGCAGTTTATTGCAGATTTATAGCAATCAGCCCCAGCATTTT.

The V call is TRBV29-1, the J call TRBJ2-3, with D perhaps TRBD2 (6 bases). Trimming took off 3 bases at V and 3 bases at J, with 13 bases between the two ends. CDR3 length equals 14 residues. Germline V lookup: CDR1 SQVTM, CDR2 ANQGSEA. The CDR3 reads CSVERRGKTDTQYF. The CDR3 region has the DNA TGCAGCGTTGAGAGGAGGGGTAAGACAGATACGCAGTATTTT.

The chain couples TRBV13 to TRBJ2-5; TRBD1 matches 7 bases. The CDR3 contains 13 residues. CDR1 and CDR2 (germline): PRHDT, FYEKMQ (reference sequence). The V and J ends lost 0 bases and 5 bases, in that order; junction bases with no gene match: 0. The CDR3 nucleotides are TGTGCCAGCAGCTTAGGGACAGGGGAGACCCAGTACTTC. It codes for CASSLGTGETQYF.

This chain joins TRBV4-3 and TRBJ2-1; D gene unclear. The CDR3 loop spans 14 amino acids. The germline V gene has CDR1 LGHNA and CDR2 YSLEER. The V and J ends lost 0 bases and 10 bases respectively, with 13 bases between them. In DNA form, the CDR3 reads TGCGCCAGCAGCCAAGATCTCCTACTACAGGAGCAGTTCTTC. Protein sequence: CASSQDLLLQEQFF.

The chain joins TRBV5-4 to TRBJ2-7; D is perhaps TRBD2 (5 bases). The CDR3 runs 14 residues. Deletions cut 9 bases from V and 0 bases from J, with 16 bases between. The germline V gene has CDR1 SGHNT and CDR2 YYREEE (reference sequence). The CDR3 bases are TGTGCCACCTCATCGGACTCACCCTCCTACGAGCAGTACTTC. The encoded protein is CATSSDSPSYEQYF. Based on the CDR3 plus reference TRBV5-4 and TRBJ2-7, the full variable domain is ETGVTQSPTHLIKTRGQQVTLRCSSQSGHNTVSWYQQALGQGPQFIFQYYREEENGRGNFPPRFSGLQFPNYSSELNVNALELDDSALYLCATSSDSPSYEQYFGPGTRLTVT.

This chain links TRBV6-6 with TRBJ2-3; TRBD2 might be the D (5 bases). CDR1 and CDR2 (germline): MNHNY, SVGAGI (reference sequence). V lost 5 bases, J lost 2 bases, and 8 bases lay in between. The CDR3 is made up of 13 amino acids. The CDR3 nucleotides are TGTGCCAGCAGTACTAGAAACACAGATACGCAGTATTTT. Protein: CASSTRNTDTQYF.

The V and J genes are TRBV5-1 and TRBJ1-2, with TRBD1 identical over 9 bases. The J segment lost 4 bases and the V segment lost 4 bases, leaving 8 bases of the junction unmatched. The germline V gene encodes CDR1 SGHRS and CDR2 YFSETQ. The CDR3 runs to 15 residues. The CDR3 is CASSITGGVSYGYTF. As DNA, the CDR3 is TGCGCCAGCAGCATCACAGGGGGCGTAAGCTATGGCTACACCTTC. Supplemented by reference TRBV5-1 and TRBJ1-2, the full variable domain reads KAGVTQTPRYLIKTRGQQVTLSCSPISGHRSVSWYQQTPGQGLQFLFEYFSETQRNKGNFPGRFSGRQFSNSRSEMNVSTLELGDSALYLCASSITGGVSYGYTFGSGTRLTVV.